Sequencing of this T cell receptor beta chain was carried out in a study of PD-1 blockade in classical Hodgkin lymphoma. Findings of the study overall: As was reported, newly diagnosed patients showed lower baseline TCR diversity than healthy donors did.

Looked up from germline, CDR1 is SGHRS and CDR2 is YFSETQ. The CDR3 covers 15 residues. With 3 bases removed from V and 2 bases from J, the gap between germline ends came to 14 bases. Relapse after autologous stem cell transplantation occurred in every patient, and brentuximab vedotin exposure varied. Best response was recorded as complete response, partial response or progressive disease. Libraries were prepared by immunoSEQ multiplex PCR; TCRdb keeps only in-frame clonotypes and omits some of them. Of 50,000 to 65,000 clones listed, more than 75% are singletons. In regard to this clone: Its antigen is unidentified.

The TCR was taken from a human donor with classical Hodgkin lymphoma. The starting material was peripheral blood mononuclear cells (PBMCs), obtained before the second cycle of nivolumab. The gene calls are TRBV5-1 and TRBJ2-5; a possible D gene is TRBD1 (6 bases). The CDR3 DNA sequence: TGCGCCAGCAGCTCTCTCGGACAGACACAAGAGACCCAGTACTTC. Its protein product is CASSSLGQTQETQYF. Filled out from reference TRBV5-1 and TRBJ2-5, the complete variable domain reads KAGVTQTPRYLIKTRGQQVTLSCSPISGHRSVSWYQQTPGQGLQFLFEYFSETQRNKGNFPGRFSGRQFSNSRSEMNVSTLELGDSALYLCASSSLGQTQETQYFGPGTRLLVL.